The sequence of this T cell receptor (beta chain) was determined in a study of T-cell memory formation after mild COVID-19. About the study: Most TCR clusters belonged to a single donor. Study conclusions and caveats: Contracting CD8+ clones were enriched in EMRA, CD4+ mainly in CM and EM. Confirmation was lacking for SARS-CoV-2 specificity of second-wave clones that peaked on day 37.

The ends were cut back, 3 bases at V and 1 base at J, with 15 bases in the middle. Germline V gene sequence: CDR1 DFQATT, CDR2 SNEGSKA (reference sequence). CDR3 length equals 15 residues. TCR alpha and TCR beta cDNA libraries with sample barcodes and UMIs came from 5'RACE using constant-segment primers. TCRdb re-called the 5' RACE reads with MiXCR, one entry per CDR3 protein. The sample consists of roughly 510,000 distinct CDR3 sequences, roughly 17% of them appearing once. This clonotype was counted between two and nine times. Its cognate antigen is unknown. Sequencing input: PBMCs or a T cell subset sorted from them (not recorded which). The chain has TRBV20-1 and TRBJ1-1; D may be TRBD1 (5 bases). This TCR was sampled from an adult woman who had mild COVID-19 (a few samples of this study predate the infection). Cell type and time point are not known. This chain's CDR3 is CSARYGGPSNTEAFF. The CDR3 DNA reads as TGCAGTGCTAGGTACGGGGGTCCTTCGAACACTGAAGCTTTCTTT.